These 20 T cell receptor beta chains were sequenced from one sample in a study of blood T cell repertoires in COVID-19. Sequencing used immunoSEQ multiplex PCR; TCRdb keeps in-frame clones, though not all of them. The sample contains about 480,000 clones, approximately 90% of which appear only once. The sample was peripheral blood. The receptors shown here come from a woman between 50 and 59 years old with COVID-19, enrolled during active disease.

The chain combines TRBV6-5 with TRBJ2-3; 10 bases match TRBD2. The CDR3 has 15 residues. Germline CDR1 reads MNHEY; CDR2 reads SVGAGI. V trimming: 8 bases; J trimming: 1 base; junction bases outside the gene matches: 6. The CDR3 bases are TGTGCCAGCCTTTCCGGGACTAGCGGCACAGATACGCAGTATTTT. Translating it yields CASLSGTSGTDTQYF.

The chain is built from TRBV5-4 and TRBJ1-1, with 10 bases matching TRBD1. This CDR3 has 16 residues. The trim removed 3 bases at V and 5 bases at J, leaving 10 bases unmatched. Looked up from germline, CDR1 is SGHNT and CDR2 is YYREEE (reference sequence). CDR3 sequence: CASSSGGQGRITEAFF. The CDR3, as DNA: TGTGCCAGCAGCTCGGGGGGACAGGGGAGGATTACTGAAGCTTTCTTT.

CDR3 nucleotides: TGCGCCAGCAGCCAAGTCGACATGGGGCTCACTAATGAAAAACTGTTTTTT. Protein product: CASSQVDMGLTNEKLFF. The J gene is TRBJ1-4, the V gene TRBV4-1, with D possibly TRBD1 on 5 matching bases. The CDR3 covers 17 residues. Trimming stripped 1 base from V and 2 bases from J, with 14 bases between. Germline CDR1 MGHRA, CDR2 YSYEKL.

The J gene is TRBJ2-3, the V gene TRBV13, with 7 bases that match TRBD2. This CDR3 region has 15 residues. CDR1 and CDR2 (germline): PRHDT, FYEKMQ (reference sequence). V trimming: 1 base; J trimming: 1 base; junction bases outside the gene matches: 2. The CDR3 here is CASSLDSGGTDTQYF. Here the CDR3 DNA reads TGTGCCAGCAGCTTAGACAGCGGGGGCACAGATACGCAGTATTTT.

The table lists this clone with a count of one. The chain joins TRBV3-1 (or the pseudogene TRBV3-2) to TRBJ1-2; 7 bases fit TRBD1. Germline V lookup: CDR1 LGHDT, CDR2 YNNKEL (reference sequence). This CDR3 is built from 13 residues. V gave up 2 bases and J gave up 7 bases; unmatched junction bases: 4. The CDR3 DNA sequence: TGTGCCAGCAGCCAACAGGGGGTGAGTGGCTACACCTTC. Protein product: CASSQQGVSGYTF.

V is TRBV5-1 and J is TRBJ2-2, with 7 positions matching TRBD1. The CDR3 totals 16 residues. The V segment lost 3 bases and the J segment 2 bases; nucleotides outside the gene matches: 7. Germline V CDR1 and CDR2: SGHRS, YFSETQ. The CDR3 is CASSSPGQSNTGELFF. CDR3 coding DNA: TGCGCCAGCAGCTCCCCGGGACAGTCAAACACCGGGGAGCTGTTTTTT.

The chain employs TRBV29-1 and TRBJ2-2, with D possibly being TRBD1 (6 bases). The V end was cut by 1 base, the J end by 4 bases, with 16 bases between. Germline lookup yields CDR1 SQVTM and CDR2 ANQGSEA. The CDR3 totals 16 residues. CDR3 sequence: CSVEARPGVGTGELFF. The CDR3 coding sequence is TGCAGCGTTGAAGCTCGGCCAGGGGTGGGCACCGGGGAGCTGTTTTTT.

The V call is TRBV5-1, the J call TRBJ1-6, with D tentatively TRBD1 (6 bases). Germline assignment: CDR1 SGHRS and CDR2 YFSETQ. The V end was cut by 1 base, the J end by 8 bases, with 10 bases between. The CDR3 loop spans 14 amino acids. The CDR3 reads CASSLQGNYSPLHF. CDR3 nucleotide sequence: TGCGCCAGCAGCTTGCAGGGGAATTATTCACCCCTCCACTTT.

This clone was recorded once. The chain carries TRBV4-1 and TRBJ2-7; D is uncertain. Per germline, CDR1 MGHRA and CDR2 YSYEKL. The CDR3 contains 14 residues. V shed 5 bases and J shed 2 bases, with 13 bases lying between them. This CDR3 reads CASSATSLAYEQYF. CDR3 DNA sequence: TGCGCCAGCAGCGCCACCTCCCTAGCCTACGAGCAGTACTTC.

This chain links TRBV29-1 with TRBJ1-2; TRBD1 matches 7 bases. V was pared by 4 bases and J by 1 base, with 3 bases of the junction left unmatched. This CDR3 has 13 residues. Germline V gene data show CDR1 as SQVTM and CDR2 as ANQGSEA. The CDR3 protein is CSVGAGGNYGYTF. DNA for the CDR3: TGCAGCGTTGGGGCAGGGGGTAACTATGGCTACACCTTC.

The CDR3 protein is CASSTRTGSDEQFF. CDR3 nucleotide sequence: TGTGCCAGCAGCACAAGGACAGGGTCCGATGAGCAGTTCTTC. The J gene is TRBJ2-1, the V gene TRBV7-8; 8 bases match TRBD1. J lost 8 bases, V lost 5 bases, and 8 bases had no gene match. Germline-derived CDR1 and CDR2 are SGHVS and FQNEAQ. The CDR3 consists of 14 residues.

The rearrangement links TRBV5-4 to TRBJ1-2; 8 nucleotides match TRBD1. This CDR3 is 15 amino acids long. The trim removed 4 bases at V and 7 bases at J, leaving 12 bases unmatched. Germline V lookup: CDR1 SGHNT, CDR2 YYREEE (reference sequence). The CDR3 coding sequence is TGTGCCAGCAGCCTTCTGGACAGGGAGAAAGGTGGCTACACCTTC. It encodes CASSLLDREKGGYTF.

This chain connects TRBV5-4 to TRBJ2-7, with D possibly being TRBD1 (6 bases). The CDR3 is 14 residues long. V was shortened by 4 bases and J by 4 bases, with 15 bases between the two germline ends. Germline V gives CDR1 SGHNT, CDR2 YYREEE (reference sequence). CDR3 DNA sequence: TGTGCCAGCAGCCCGGACAGCAGACTTTACGAGCAGTACTTC. It is translated as CASSPDSRLYEQYF.

The V call is TRBV4-1, the J call TRBJ1-1; TRBD1 aligns across 8 bases. Germline V gene sequence: CDR1 MGHRA, CDR2 YSYEKL. This CDR3 region has 11 residues. Trimming took 9 bases from V and 4 from J; bases not matched to a gene: 1. The CDR3: CASTGGTEAFF. The DNA of the CDR3 is TGCGCCAGTACAGGGGGCACTGAAGCTTTCTTT.

V usage is TRBV5-4 and J usage is TRBJ2-7, with D perhaps matching TRBD2 (6 bases). CDR3 length: 14 residues. CDR1 and CDR2 (germline): SGHNT, YYREEE (reference sequence). Trimming stripped 3 bases from V and 4 bases from J, with 14 bases between. CDR3 loop: CASSSGGLFYEQYF. In nucleotides, the CDR3 is TGTGCCAGCAGCTCCGGGGGACTTTTTTACGAGCAGTACTTC. The full variable domain, completed using reference TRBV5-4 and TRBJ2-7, is ETGVTQSPTHLIKTRGQQVTLRCSSQSGHNTVSWYQQALGQGPQFIFQYYREEENGRGNFPPRFSGLQFPNYSSELNVNALELDDSALYLCASSSGGLFYEQYFGPGTRLTVT.

The chain couples TRBV4-1 to TRBJ2-3, with D perhaps matching TRBD2 (6 bases). This CDR3 contains 15 residues. The germline CDR1 and CDR2 sequences are MGHRA and YSYEKL. Between the trimmed V and J ends, which lost 4 bases and 0 bases, there was a span of 11 bases. CDR3 DNA sequence: TGCGCCAGCAGCCTGCGGGCGGGGAGCACAGATACGCAGTATTTT. Amino acids: CASSLRAGSTDTQYF.

J is TRBJ1-4 and V is TRBV5-1, with TRBD1 matching over 8 bases. Germline V gives CDR1 SGHRS, CDR2 YFSETQ. This CDR3 is 14 amino acids long. V shed 4 bases and J 7 bases; nucleotides not matched to a gene: 6. CDR3 in DNA: TGCGCCAGCAGCAGCGGGACAGGCGTTGAAAAACTGTTTTTT. Protein product: CASSSGTGVEKLFF.

As to this clone: Distinct nucleotide sequences in the sample also encode this CDR3. The CDR3 protein is CASSLTGSSYNEQFF. The CDR3 DNA reads TGCGCCAGCAGCTTGACAGGGAGCTCCTACAATGAGCAGTTCTTC. The chain couples TRBV5-1 to TRBJ2-1; maybe TRBD1 (6 bases). Germline V gene sequence: CDR1 SGHRS, CDR2 YFSETQ. The CDR3 covers 15 residues. V dropped 1 base and J dropped 0 bases, with 8 bases sitting between them.

This chain uses TRBV5-5 with TRBJ1-4; a possible D gene is TRBD1 (6 bases). The CDR3 is made up of 15 amino acids. The V gene lost 2 bases and the J gene lost 4 bases, with 12 bases spanning the gap. Germline CDR1 reads SGHKS; CDR2 reads YYEKEE (reference sequence). DNA for the CDR3: TGTGCCAGCAGCTTAGAACAGGGCTTTAATGAAAAACTGTTTTTT. Its protein product is CASSLEQGFNEKLFF.

The sample holds a few counts of this clone. The rearrangement links TRBV30 to TRBJ2-3; TRBD2 might be the D (6 bases). Germline assignment: CDR1 GTSNPN and CDR2 SVGIG (reference sequence). V lost 4 bases, J lost 3 bases, and 20 bases lay in between. The CDR3 runs to 16 residues. The CDR3 nucleotides read TGTGCCTGGACCCCACCCAGTATAGCGGCGACAGATACGCAGTATTTT. Protein sequence: CAWTPPSIAATDTQYF.